This is a list of T cell receptor beta chains from one sample in a study of blood T cells in healthy people across ages. A single record per CDR3 protein comes from TCRdb applying MiXCR to the 5' RACE reads. The sample contains some 1.7 million distinct CDR3 sequences, approximately 28% of which appear only once. The material sequenced was blood. These receptors were obtained from a woman aged 25 to 39 in good health. Both conserved end residues are part of each CDR3. The D gene is left open where the match is weak. The size entry is marked missing in some rows and otherwise reads once, few, many or a size class.

v_gene: TRBV7-2
j_gene: TRBJ2-7
abundance: .
d_gene: TRBD1
CDR3nt: TGTGCCAGCAGCCCATGGGACAGGGCGGGCTACGAGCAGTACTTC
CDR3aa: CASSPWDRAGYEQYF

v_gene: TRBV5-1
j_gene: TRBJ2-3
abundance: .
d_gene: .
CDR3nt: TGCGCCAGCAGCCAAACTAGTGACACAGATACGCAGTATTTT
CDR3aa: CASSQTSDTDTQYF

v_gene: TRBV30
j_gene: TRBJ2-1
abundance: few
d_gene: TRBD2
CDR3nt: TGTGCCTGGACGGGACTAGTAAACAATGAGCAGTTCTTC
CDR3aa: CAWTGLVNNEQFF

v_gene: TRBV6-1
j_gene: TRBJ1-5
abundance: few
d_gene: .
CDR3nt: TGTGCCAGCAGTGACAAGGCTCAAAGGCCCCAGCATTTT
CDR3aa: CASSDKAQRPQHF

v_gene: TRBV15
j_gene: TRBJ1-6
abundance: few
d_gene: TRBD1
CDR3nt: TGTGCCACCAGCATCAACAGGGGGGATTCACCCCTCCACTTT
CDR3aa: CATSINRGDSPLHF

v_gene: TRBV4-2
j_gene: TRBJ2-3
abundance: .
d_gene: .
CDR3nt: TGTGCCAGCAGCCAGGGGGGGGCTGAACCAGATACGCAGTATTTT
CDR3aa: CASSQGGAEPDTQYF

v_gene: TRBV28
j_gene: TRBJ1-1
abundance: .
d_gene: .
CDR3nt: TGTGCCAGCAGGGAGGGAGCGTACACTGAAGCTTTCTTT
CDR3aa: CASREGAYTEAFF

v_gene: TRBV2
j_gene: TRBJ2-2
abundance: .
d_gene: .
CDR3nt: TGTGCCAGCATAGAAAAGAGGGGAAGGAACACCGGGGAGCTGTTTTTT
CDR3aa: CASIEKRGRNTGELFF

v_gene: TRBV5-5
j_gene: TRBJ1-1
abundance: few
d_gene: .
CDR3nt: TGTGCCAGCAGCTTGGATGTCAGGAACACTGAAGCTTTCTTT
CDR3aa: CASSLDVRNTEAFF

v_gene: TRBV5-1
j_gene: TRBJ2-7
abundance: many
d_gene: TRBD2
CDR3nt: TGCGCCACCACCGGGCTAGCGGCCTACGAGCAGTACTTC
CDR3aa: CATTGLAAYEQYF

v_gene: TRBV29-1
j_gene: TRBJ1-1
abundance: few
d_gene: .
CDR3nt: TGCAGCGTTAGAGGGAGGCTGAACACTGAAGCTTTCTTT
CDR3aa: CSVRGRLNTEAFF

v_gene: TRBV11-2
j_gene: TRBJ1-2
abundance: .
d_gene: .
CDR3nt: TGTGCCAGCAGCTTAGGACTGCGAGAAGGGGGCTACACCTTC
CDR3aa: CASSLGLREGGYTF

v_gene: TRBV2
j_gene: TRBJ2-3
abundance: .
d_gene: TRBD2
CDR3nt: TGTGCCAGCAGTGAAGCTAGACTAGCGCGGGATACGCAGTATTTT
CDR3aa: CASSEARLARDTQYF

v_gene: TRBV27
j_gene: TRBJ2-7
abundance: few
d_gene: .
CDR3nt: TGTGCCAGCAGTTTAAACAGGTTGAGCGAGCAGTACTTC
CDR3aa: CASSLNRLSEQYF

v_gene: TRBV5-1
j_gene: TRBJ1-1
abundance: few
d_gene: TRBD1
CDR3nt: TGCGCCAGCAGCTTGGACAGGGGAAGCGGGACTGAAGCTTTCTTT
CDR3aa: CASSLDRGSGTEAFF

v_gene: TRBV3-1
j_gene: TRBJ2-1
abundance: few
d_gene: TRBD2
CDR3nt: TGTGCCAGCAGCCCCACAAGCCTAGCGGGAGGACTAAGTGAGCAGTTCTTC
CDR3aa: CASSPTSLAGGLSEQFF